This T cell receptor beta chain was sequenced for a study of blood T cell repertoires in COVID-19. Overall study: Samples representing acute and convalescent COVID-19 were sourced from the United States, Italy and Spain.

Authors' methods: The assay estimated nucleated cells by amplifying reference gene primers. Assay used: immunoSEQ multiplex PCR; TCRdb lists only in-frame clones, some missing. That table supplies the V and J calls and clone size; D and trimming were determined from the DNA. The sample lists fewer than 350,000 clones; 86% were seen once. The V end lost 3 bases, the J end lost 6 bases, and 9 bases lay between the germline ends. Germline V gives CDR1 LGHNT, CDR2 FRNRAP. The CDR3 consists of 13 residues. This clone was counted only a few times. The receptor was isolated from a woman between 25 and 40 years old with COVID-19, enrolled during active disease. Sequenced input: peripheral blood. This chain joins TRBV12-5 and TRBJ1-5; possibly TRBD1 for D (6 bases). CDR3 sequence reads: CASGFGGGQPQHF. The CDR3 bases are TGTGCTAGTGGTTTTGGGGGCGGTCAGCCCCAGCATTTT.